These T cell receptor beta chains were read from a single sample in a study of blood T cell repertoires in COVID-19. Here immunoSEQ multiplex PCR was the method, and the copy in TCRdb shows in-frame clones only, minus some. The table lists 240,000 or so clones, under 85% of them singletons, with about 1.9% in the top ten. The sequenced material came from peripheral blood. These receptors were collected from a man aged 25 to 40 who had recovered from COVID-19. Each CDR3 is given with its conserved first and last residue. A D gene is named only where the DNA matches it firmly. Size values are once, few and many counts, or a class for expanded clones, and some rows have none.

D gene | J gene | CDR3 length | clone size | V gene | CDR3 protein | CDR3 DNA
NA | TRBJ1-2 | 14 | few | TRBV6-5 | CATPTWEGTYGYTF | TGTGCCACTCCGACTTGGGAGGGGACCTATGGCTACACCTTC
TRBD1 | TRBJ1-5 | 15 | NA | TRBV5-3 | CARSFGQGMSQPQHF | TGTGCCAGAAGCTTCGGACAGGGTATGTCTCAGCCCCAGCATTTT
NA | TRBJ2-2 | 13 | few | TRBV7-6 | CASSLRYSGELFF | TGTGCCAGCAGCTTACGTTATTCCGGGGAGCTGTTTTTT
TRBD1 | TRBJ1-3 | 15 | NA | TRBV7-3 | CASSSDRASGNTIYF | TGTGCCAGCAGCTCGGACAGGGCCTCTGGAAACACCATATATTTT
NA | TRBJ2-1 | 16 | NA | TRBV18 | CASSPAGGFTYNEQFF | TGTGCCAGCTCACCCGCAGGAGGCTTCACCTACAATGAGCAGTTCTTC
NA | TRBJ1-4 | 15 | NA | TRBV6-5 | CASSYSYRANEKLFF | TGTGCCAGCAGTTACTCGTACAGGGCGAATGAAAAACTGTTTTTT
NA | TRBJ2-2 | 16 | NA | TRBV5-5 | CASSWSATIGTGELFF | TGTGCCAGCAGCTGGTCGGCGACAATCGGCACCGGGGAGCTGTTTTTT
TRBD1 | TRBJ1-1 | 15 | NA | TRBV7-9 | CASRGTGVLGAEAFF | TGTGCCAGCAGAGGGACAGGGGTTTTAGGCGCTGAAGCTTTCTTT
NA | TRBJ2-7 | 15 | NA | TRBV2 | CASSEALGGAYEQYF | TGTGCCAGCAGTGAAGCTTTAGGGGGGGCCTACGAGCAGTACTTC
NA | TRBJ1-5 | 13 | few | TRBV2 | CASSEKGGQPQHF | TGTGCCAGCAGTGAAAAGGGAGGCCAGCCCCAGCATTTT
NA | TRBJ2-7 | 14 | NA | TRBV19 | CASSTGTHHYEQYF | TGTGCCAGTAGTACCGGGACTCATCACTACGAGCAGTACTTC
TRBD2 | TRBJ2-3 | 17 | few | TRBV6-6 | CASSQTSGAVGADTQYF | TGTGCCAGCAGTCAGACTAGCGGGGCCGTCGGGGCAGATACGCAGTATTTT
TRBD2 | TRBJ2-1 | 15 | NA | TRBV2 | CASSPGTSSYNEQFF | TGTGCCAGCAGCCCCGGGACTAGCTCCTACAATGAGCAGTTCTTC
NA | TRBJ2-2 | 20 | NA | TRBV13 | CASSLAPFRPGPYVGGELFF | TGTGCCAGCAGCTTAGCCCCCTTTCGACCAGGGCCCTATGTTGGCGGGGAGCTGTTTTTT
NA | TRBJ1-5 | 13 | NA | TRBV6-5 | CASSYGPNQPQHF | TGTGCCAGCAGCTACGGCCCGAATCAGCCCCAGCATTTT
TRBD1 | TRBJ2-7 | 15 | NA | TRBV5-5 | CASSLRQGAPYEQYF | TGTGCCAGCAGCCTGCGACAGGGAGCACCCTACGAGCAGTACTTC
NA | TRBJ1-2 | 15 | NA | TRBV5-8 | CASSSSTGLLHGYTF | TGTGCCAGCAGCTCCAGTACAGGGTTACTGCATGGCTACACCTTC
TRBD1 | TRBJ2-1 | 14 | NA | TRBV6-5 | CASSRDRAAVEQFF | TGTGCCAGCAGTAGGGACAGGGCGGCGGTCGAGCAGTTCTTC
TRBD1 | TRBJ1-2 | 12 | NA | TRBV10-3 | CAISARGLGYTF | TGTGCCATCAGTGCCAGGGGGCTTGGCTACACCTTC
NA | TRBJ2-4 | 17 | NA | TRBV5-5 | CASSRQPGGLAKNIQYF | TGTGCCAGCAGCAGACAACCAGGGGGGCTAGCCAAAAACATTCAGTACTTC
NA | TRBJ1-1 | 11 | once | TRBV7-9 | CASSFSTEAFF | TGTGCCAGCAGCTTCTCGACTGAAGCTTTCTTT
TRBD1 | TRBJ2-2 | 13 | NA | TRBV6-5 | CADRDRNTGELFF | TGTGCCGACAGGGACAGGAACACCGGGGAGCTGTTTTTT
NA | TRBJ2-2 | 11 | NA | TRBV6-5 | CASSSAGELFF | TGTGCCAGCAGTTCGGCCGGGGAGCTGTTTTTT
TRBD2 | TRBJ2-1 | 13 | few | TRBV5-4 | CASSSGLAGQQFF | TGTGCCAGCAGCTCAGGACTAGCGGGGCAGCAGTTCTTC
TRBD1 | TRBJ2-1 | 17 | NA | TRBV18 | CASSRQTGTGRLNEQFF | TGTGCCAGCTCACGACAAACCGGGACAGGGAGGCTGAATGAGCAGTTCTTC
NA | TRBJ1-1 | 14 | NA | TRBV11-3 | CASSLRRGNTEAFF | TGTGCCAGCAGCTTAAGACGGGGGAACACTGAAGCTTTCTTT
NA | TRBJ1-3 | 17 | NA | TRBV4-1 | CASSQDSQGMSGNTIYF | TGCGCCAGCAGCCAAGACTCACAGGGCATGAGCGGAAACACCATATATTTT
TRBD1 | TRBJ1-6 | 13 | NA | TRBV2 | CASSGQGSSPLHF | TGTGCCAGCAGTGGACAGGGGAGCTCACCCCTCCACTTT
NA | TRBJ2-1 | 15 | once | TRBV7-8 | CASNPTESSYNEQFF | TGTGCCAGCAACCCAACTGAAAGCTCCTACAATGAGCAGTTCTTC
NA | TRBJ2-7 | 14 | few | TRBV5-5 | CASSSTGSSYEQYF | TGTGCCAGCAGCTCAACAGGGAGCTCCTACGAGCAGTACTTC
NA | TRBJ1-2 | 14 | NA | TRBV18 | CASSPQGLDYGYTF | TGTGCCAGCTCACCCCAGGGGCTGGACTATGGCTACACCTTC